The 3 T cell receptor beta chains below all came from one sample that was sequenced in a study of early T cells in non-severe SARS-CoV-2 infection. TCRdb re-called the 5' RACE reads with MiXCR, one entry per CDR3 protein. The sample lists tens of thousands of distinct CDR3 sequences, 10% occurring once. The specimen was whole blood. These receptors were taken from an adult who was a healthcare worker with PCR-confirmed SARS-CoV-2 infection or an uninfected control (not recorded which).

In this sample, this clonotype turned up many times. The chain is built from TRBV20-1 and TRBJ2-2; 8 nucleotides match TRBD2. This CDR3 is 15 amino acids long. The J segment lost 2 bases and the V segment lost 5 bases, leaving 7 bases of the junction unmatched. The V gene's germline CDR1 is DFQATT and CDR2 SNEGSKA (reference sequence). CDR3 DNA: TGCAGTGCTGGACATAGCGGGGTAAACACCGGGGAGCTGTTTTTT. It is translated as CSAGHSGVNTGELFF.

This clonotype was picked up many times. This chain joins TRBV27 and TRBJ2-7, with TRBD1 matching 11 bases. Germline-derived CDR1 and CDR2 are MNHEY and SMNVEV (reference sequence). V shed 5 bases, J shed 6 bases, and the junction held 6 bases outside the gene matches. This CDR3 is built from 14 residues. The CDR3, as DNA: TGTGCCAGCAGTCTGGACAGGGGGCGCGGCGAGCAGTACTTC. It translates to CASSLDRGRGEQYF.

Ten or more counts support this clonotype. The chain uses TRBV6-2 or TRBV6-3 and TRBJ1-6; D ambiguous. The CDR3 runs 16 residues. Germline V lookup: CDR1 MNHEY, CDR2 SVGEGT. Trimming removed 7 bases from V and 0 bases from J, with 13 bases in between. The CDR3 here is CASTISADSYNSPLHF. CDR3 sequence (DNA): TGTGCCAGCACCATTTCGGCGGACTCCTATAATTCACCCCTCCACTTT.